The 9 T cell receptor beta chains presented below share a single source sample, sequenced in a study of blood T cell repertoires in COVID-19. TCRdb keeps only in-frame clones here, not all; method: immunoSEQ multiplex PCR. The repertoire has some 290,000 clones, more than 75% of them found once; the top ten carry approximately 2.4%. Sequencing input: PBMCs or T cells enriched from blood (not recorded which). The receptor set was obtained from a woman in her thirties or forties with acute COVID-19.

This clone was counted a few times. The J gene is TRBJ2-7, the V gene TRBV21-1; the D call of TRBD2 is as the table states it, not checked on the DNA. TRBV21-1 is flagged as a pseudogene. The CDR3 contains 16 residues. The CDR3 is CASSKELDRRVYEQYF. The CDR3 DNA reads TGTGCCAGCAGCAAAGAGCTCGATCGGAGGGTTTACGAGCAGTACTTC.

The rearrangement uses TRBV11-3 and TRBJ2-5; D is possibly TRBD2 (6 bases). Germline CDR1 is SGHNT and CDR2 is YENEEA. The V end was cut by 5 bases, the J end by 5 bases, with 21 bases between. The CDR3 spans 16 residues. CDR3 sequence (DNA): TGTGCCAGCAGCCCACGAGGGTGGAGGGGTGATGAGACCCAGTACTTC. It yields the protein CASSPRGWRGDETQYF.

The chain uses TRBV5-4 and TRBJ2-1, with TRBD2 matching 7 bases. V lost 2 bases and J lost 15; bases outside the gene matches: 14. This CDR3 region has 14 residues. Germline CDR1 SGHNT, CDR2 YYREEE (reference sequence). The CDR3 is CASSLTGTGGSLFF. In DNA form, the CDR3 reads TGTGCCAGCAGCTTAACGGGAACGGGAGGTAGTCTGTTCTTC. Using reference TRBV5-4 and TRBJ2-1 for the parts outside the CDR3, the full variable domain is ETGVTQSPTHLIKTRGQQVTLRCSSQSGHNTVSWYQQALGQGPQFIFQYYREEENGRGNFPPRFSGLQFPNYSSELNVNALELDDSALYLCASSLTGTGGSLFFGPGTRLTVL.

The chain combines TRBV4-3 with TRBJ2-7; tentatively, D is TRBD2 (7 bases). Per the germline V gene, CDR1 is LGHNA and CDR2 is YSLEER. V was clipped by 3 bases and J by 6 bases, with 18 bases between them. This CDR3 spans 15 amino acids. The CDR3, as DNA: TGCGCCAGCAGCCACGATGGCGGGGGCTCAGGCGAGCAGTACTTC. It is translated as CASSHDGGGSGEQYF.

The chain's CDR3 is CASRPTENTEAFF. The CDR3 nucleotides read TGTGCCAGCAGACCGACAGAGAACACTGAAGCTTTCTTT. This chain links TRBV2 with TRBJ1-1, with D possibly being TRBD1 (5 bases). Germline V gene data show CDR1 as SNHLY and CDR2 as FYNNEI. V lost 6 bases to trimming and J lost 1 base, with 9 bases between them. The CDR3 covers 13 residues.

This clone has only a few counts. The rearrangement links TRBV19 to TRBJ2-1, with 12 bases aligning to TRBD2. CDR1 is LNHDA, CDR2 SQIVND, per germline (reference sequence). With 6 bases clipped from V and 4 bases from J, the junction kept 7 bases outside the gene matches. This CDR3 region has 16 residues. The CDR3 nucleotides read TGTGCCAGTAGAAGACTAGCGGGGGAGATATACAATGAGCAGTTCTTC. It encodes CASRRLAGEIYNEQFF. The full variable domain, its missing parts supplied by reference TRBV19 and TRBJ2-1, is DGGITQSPKYLFRKEGQNVTLSCEQNLNHDAMYWYRQDPGQGLRLIYYSQIVNDFQKGDIAEGYSVSREKKESFPLTVTSAQKNPTAFYLCASRRLAGEIYNEQFFGPGTRLTVL.

This chain links TRBV12-3 or TRBV12-4 with TRBJ2-1; 7 positions match TRBD1. Unmatched junction bases numbered 3, after V lost 1 base and J lost 9 bases. The CDR3 has 13 residues. CDR3 region: CASSLDRGGEQFF. DNA for the CDR3: TGTGCCAGCAGTTTAGACAGGGGCGGTGAGCAGTTCTTC.

This rearrangement joins TRBV12-3 or TRBV12-4 to TRBJ1-2; D unclear. The ends were cut back, 2 bases at V and 7 bases at J, with 11 bases in the middle. The CDR3 runs to 13 residues. In nucleotides, the CDR3 is TGTGCCAGCAGTTTAATAGTTGAGCGTGGCTACACCTTC. Encoded protein: CASSLIVERGYTF.

DNA for the CDR3: TGCAGCGTTGAGGCAGGGTCAAACAATGAGCAGTTCTTC. Protein sequence: CSVEAGSNNEQFF. The rearrangement links TRBV29-1 to TRBJ2-1; tentatively, D is TRBD1 (5 bases). V was cut by 3 bases and J by 5 bases, with 11 bases left in between. Looked up from germline, CDR1 is SQVTM and CDR2 is ANQGSEA. This CDR3 has 13 residues.